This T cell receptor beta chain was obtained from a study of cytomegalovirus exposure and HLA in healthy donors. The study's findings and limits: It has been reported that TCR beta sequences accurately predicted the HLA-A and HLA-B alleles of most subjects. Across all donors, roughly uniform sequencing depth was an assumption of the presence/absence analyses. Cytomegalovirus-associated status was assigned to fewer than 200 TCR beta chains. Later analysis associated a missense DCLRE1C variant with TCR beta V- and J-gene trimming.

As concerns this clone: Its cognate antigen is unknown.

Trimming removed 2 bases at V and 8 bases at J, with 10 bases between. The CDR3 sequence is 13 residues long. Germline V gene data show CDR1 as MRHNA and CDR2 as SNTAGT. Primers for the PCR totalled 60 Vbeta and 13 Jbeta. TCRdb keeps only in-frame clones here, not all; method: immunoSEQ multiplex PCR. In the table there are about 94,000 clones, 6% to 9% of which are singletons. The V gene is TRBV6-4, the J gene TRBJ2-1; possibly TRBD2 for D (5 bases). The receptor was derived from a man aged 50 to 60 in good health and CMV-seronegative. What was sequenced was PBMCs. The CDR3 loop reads CASSDVEVHEQFF. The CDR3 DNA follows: TGTGCCAGCAGTGACGTGGAGGTGCATGAGCAGTTCTTC.